This T cell receptor (beta chain) derives from a study of cytomegalovirus exposure and HLA in healthy donors. The PCR contained 60 Vbeta and 13 Jbeta primers. Some clones are missing from TCRdb's copy, which holds only in-frame ones; the method was immunoSEQ multiplex PCR. The sample has 120,000 to 150,000 clones; 78% are singletons. Trimming pared 6 bases from V and 1 base from J, leaving 13 bases between. The V gene's germline CDR1 is MNHNY and CDR2 SVGAGI (reference sequence). CDR3 size: 14 residues. This TCR came from a male donor in good health and CMV-seronegative. The genes are TRBV6-6 and TRBJ2-7, with D possibly TRBD2 on 5 matching bases. Sequencing was carried out using PBMCs. The CDR3 nucleotides read TGTGCCAGCAGGGACTCAGGAAGGTCCTACGAGCAGTACTTC. Translation gives CASRDSGRSYEQYF.